Included here is one T cell receptor (beta chain) sequence, with context. The data belong to a study of blood T cell repertoires in COVID-19. About the study: There were acute and convalescent COVID-19 samples, and they came from the United States, Italy and Spain. PBMCs, B-cell-depleted T cells, or T cells provided the cDNA or gDNA that made up the material.

Donors in Cohort 3 counted as recovered after two negative PCRs, clearance, or symptom resolution. In the original processing: Estimation of nucleated cell counts relied on the amplification of reference gene primers. Profiling relied on immunoSEQ multiplex PCR, and the TCRdb table lists in-frame clones only, not all of them. V and J calls and clone size are given by that table; D and trimming were obtained from the DNA. The sample holds a few hundred thousand clones, roughly 85% seen once. The CDR3 has 15 residues. Germline trimming cut 4 bases from V and 6 bases from J; bases unmatched to any gene: 6. CDR1 is SGHRS and CDR2 is YFSETQ in the germline V gene.

This chain links TRBV5-1 with TRBJ2-5, with 13 nucleotides matching TRBD2. Source material: PBMCs or T cells enriched from blood (not recorded which). This TCR derives from a man between 25 and 39 years old who had recovered from COVID-19. CDR3 DNA sequence: TGCGCCAGCAGCCTAACTAGCGGGGGGGCAAAGACCCAGTACTTC. This codes for CASSLTSGGAKTQYF.